This T cell receptor beta chain was found in a study of T cell responses to AZD1222 COVID-19 vaccine. Broader study findings: After the peak T cell response, and only then, were repertoires sampled. The number of AZD1222 recipients seropositive at baseline was only 6 or 7.

Generated by immunoSEQ multiplex PCR, the TCRdb table keeps only in-frame clones and is missing some. The sample contains roughly 170,000 clones, roughly nine tenths of which appear only once. This clone was seen a single time. Antigen specificity is unknown. The material sequenced was peripheral blood, taken on day 0 of AZD1222 vaccination. The TCR originated in an adult in good health.

The CDR3 region has the DNA TGTGCCAGCAGTGGACAGGACGCGCGGACGGATGAGCAGTTCTTC. It translates to CASSGQDARTDEQFF. The chain joins TRBV2 to TRBJ2-1; weak D call: TRBD1 (6 bases). In germline, CDR1 is SNHLY, CDR2 FYNNEI. The CDR3 length is 15 residues. Trimming left V 4 bases short and J 8 bases short, with 18 bases between.